This passage covers 20 T cell receptor beta chains from one sample sequenced in a study of CD8+ T cells in alopecia areata. It was cDNA, reverse transcribed from extracted RNA, that served as the sequencing template. The protocol was immunoSEQ multiplex PCR, while the TCRdb copy is restricted to in-frame clones and leaves out a portion. The profile shows 150,000 or so clones, 45% to 65% of them singletons. The treatment: oral pan-JAK inhibitor, 5-10 mg twice daily. The specimen comprised CD8+ T cells sorted from blood, sampled at week 4, from a patient treated with tofacitinib. These TCRs come from a human donor with alopecia areata.

The chain carries TRBV11-3 and TRBJ1-6; D gene uncertain. Trimming pared 7 bases from V and 8 bases from J, leaving 18 bases between. The CDR3 runs to 15 residues. Germline CDR1 and CDR2: SGHNT and YENEEA. The CDR3 sequence is CASNLRGSLHSPLHF. The CDR3 coding sequence is TGTGCCAGCAACCTCCGTGGAAGTCTGCATTCACCCCTCCACTTT.

The V call is TRBV5-4, the J call TRBJ2-1; TRBD2 is a possible D gene (6 bases). The CDR3 is made up of 16 amino acids. Trimming shortened V by 5 bases and J by 3 bases, and 18 bases separated the two germline ends. CDR1 and CDR2 (germline): SGHNT, YYREEE (reference sequence). The CDR3: CASSRGSGLNYNEQFF. CDR3 DNA: TGTGCCAGCAGTCGGGGGTCGGGACTGAACTACAATGAGCAGTTCTTC.

The sample holds a few counts of this clone. The chain uses TRBV18 and TRBJ2-7; 8 bases fit TRBD1. J was trimmed by 1 base and V by 0 bases; bases with no gene match: 2. CDR1 and CDR2 (germline): KGHSH, LQKENI. This CDR3 comprises 15 residues. DNA for the CDR3: TGTGCCAGCTCACCACCGCGACAGGGGTCCTACGAGCAGTACTTC. Protein: CASSPPRQGSYEQYF.

The chain couples TRBV30 to TRBJ2-1; 10 nucleotides align to TRBD2. CDR3 length: 14 amino acids. Per germline, CDR1 GTSNPN and CDR2 SVGIG (reference sequence). Germline trimming cut 8 bases from V and 7 bases from J; bases unmatched to any gene: 11. The CDR3 protein is CASSIAGGGNEQFF. For the CDR3, the DNA is TGTGCCAGTAGTATAGCGGGGGGAGGGAATGAGCAGTTCTTC.

Points on this clone: This may stem from a read error, because a much larger clone lies one nucleotide away. The rearrangement links TRBV6-5 to TRBJ2-7; D is perhaps TRBD1 (6 bases). V shed 6 bases and J shed 0 bases, with 9 bases lying between them. The CDR3 runs 13 residues. From germline, CDR1 is MNHEY and CDR2 SVGAGI. The CDR3: CASSGDNSYEQYF. The CDR3 bases are TGTGCCAGCAGCGGGGACAACTCCTACGAGCAGTACTTC.

The CDR3 loop reads CASSEGNRQEETQYF. CDR3 coding DNA: TGTGCCAGCAGTGAAGGGAACCGACAGGAAGAGACCCAGTACTTC. The chain links TRBV2 to TRBJ2-5; possible D gene TRBD1, 6 bases. CDR1 is SNHLY and CDR2 is FYNNEI in the germline V gene. V was cut by 1 base and J by 3 bases, with 12 bases left in between. This CDR3 comprises 15 residues.

The rearrangement joins TRBV13 to TRBJ2-4; D may be TRBD1 or TRBD2 (5 bases each). V dropped 5 bases and J dropped 6 bases, with 14 bases sitting between them. This CDR3 region has 14 residues. In germline, CDR1 is PRHDT, CDR2 FYEKMQ (reference sequence). The CDR3 is CASSPGYQGNIQYF. The CDR3 nucleotides are TGTGCCAGCAGCCCGGGATACCAGGGAAACATTCAGTACTTC.

Comments on this clone: The same CDR3 arises from other DNA sequences in this sample as well. The CDR3 sequence: CAWSRQGSTDTQYF. The CDR3 DNA reads as TGTGCCTGGAGTCGACAGGGCAGCACAGATACGCAGTATTTT. This chain joins TRBV30 and TRBJ2-3; 7 positions match TRBD1. The CDR3 consists of 14 residues. V lost 2 bases, J lost 0 bases, and 2 bases stayed unmatched. The germline V gene encodes CDR1 GTSNPN and CDR2 SVGIG (reference sequence).

The rearrangement links TRBV29-1 to TRBJ2-7, with 10 bases identical to TRBD1. Germline V gene sequence: CDR1 SQVTM, CDR2 ANQGSEA. V shed 4 bases and J 0 bases; nucleotides not matched to a gene: 3. This CDR3 is 14 amino acids long. In DNA form, the CDR3 reads TGCAGCGTTGGAAGGACAGGGGGCTCCTACGAGCAGTACTTC. This encodes CSVGRTGGSYEQYF.

This chain joins TRBV4-2 and TRBJ1-6; D remains unclear. The ends were cut back, 1 base at V and 6 bases at J, with 13 bases in the middle. Per the germline V gene, CDR1 is LGHNA and CDR2 is YNFKEQ. CDR3 size: 16 residues. The CDR3 protein is CASSQVEGTVNSPLHF. The CDR3 DNA reads TGTGCCAGCAGCCAAGTCGAAGGTACAGTTAATTCACCCCTCCACTTT.

This clone was detected once. The genes are TRBV4-2 and TRBJ1-5; 10 positions match TRBD1. This CDR3 region has 17 residues. With V trimmed by 0 bases and J by 5 bases, 7 bases remained unmatched. CDR1 is LGHNA and CDR2 is YNFKEQ in the germline V gene. The CDR3: CASSQDLAGQGYQPQHF. The CDR3 DNA sequence: TGTGCCAGCAGCCAAGATTTAGCGGGACAGGGGTATCAGCCCCAGCATTTT.

The chain employs TRBV5-1 and TRBJ2-7, with D possibly being TRBD1 (5 bases). This CDR3 has 12 residues. Germline-derived CDR1 and CDR2 are SGHRS and YFSETQ. V was shortened by 6 bases and J by 6 bases, with 13 bases between the two germline ends. Written as DNA, the CDR3 is TGCGCCAGCAACTCATACGACAGCGAGCAGTACTTC. It codes for CASNSYDSEQYF.

This clone was detected only a few times. In nucleotides, the CDR3 is TGTGCCAGTAGTATAGACCCGACAGGGTTCTATGAGCAGTTCTTC. Its translation is CASSIDPTGFYEQFF. J is TRBJ2-1 and V is TRBV19; 7 bases line up with TRBD1. V dropped 0 bases and J dropped 8; count of bases not matched to a gene: 7. This CDR3 comprises 15 residues. Germline CDR1 reads LNHDA; CDR2 reads SQIVND (reference sequence).

This chain links TRBV10-2 with TRBJ2-7, with D unresolved. Trimming took 3 bases from V and 3 from J, leaving 15 bases between them. CDR1 is WSHSY and CDR2 is SAAADI in the germline V gene. The CDR3 sequence is 15 residues long. CDR3 sequence reads: CASSDPRNTGYEQYF. The CDR3 bases are TGCGCCAGCAGTGACCCGAGGAACACTGGCTACGAGCAGTACTTC.

DNA for the CDR3: TGTGCCAGCAGTGGGGGCGGGAGGAACACTGAAGCTTTCTTT. This gives the protein CASSGGGRNTEAFF. The chain is built from TRBV2 and TRBJ1-1, with D tentatively TRBD1 (5 bases). Germline CDR1 reads SNHLY; CDR2 reads FYNNEI. The length of the CDR3 is 14 residues. V lost 4 bases, J lost 1 base, and 10 bases lay in between.

This clone showed up just a few times. The J gene is TRBJ1-2, the V gene TRBV27; D call uncertain. The CDR3 runs 14 residues. Trimming cost V 4 bases and J 5 bases, with 14 bases left between them. Germline V gives CDR1 MNHEY, CDR2 SMNVEV (reference sequence). The CDR3 DNA is TGTGCCAGCAGTTCCCGGTTGCGACGGTATGGCTACACCTTC. Encoded protein: CASSSRLRRYGYTF.

This chain joins TRBV5-1 and TRBJ2-7; the D gene is possibly TRBD1 (6 bases). V was shortened by 5 bases and J by 1 base, with 13 bases between the two germline ends. Germline V gene lookup returns CDR1 SGHRS and CDR2 YFSETQ. The CDR3 is made up of 14 amino acids. The CDR3 spells CASRNPDSSYEQYF. The CDR3 bases are TGCGCCAGCAGAAACCCGGACAGTTCCTACGAGCAGTACTTC.

The sample holds a few counts of this clone. This chain links TRBV4-1 with TRBJ2-3; 8 bases line up with TRBD2. Germline lookup yields CDR1 MGHRA and CDR2 YSYEKL. V shed 3 bases, J shed 4 bases, and the junction held 9 bases outside the gene matches. The CDR3 loop spans 16 amino acids. The CDR3 region has the DNA TGCGCCAGCAGCCACGGCCCTAGGCGGGGGGCAGATACGCAGTATTTT. It specifies CASSHGPRRGADTQYF.

The rearrangement uses TRBV5-1 and TRBJ2-1, with TRBD2 identical over 9 bases. The CDR3 has 15 residues. Germline CDR1 SGHRS, CDR2 YFSETQ. The V segment lost 0 bases and the J segment 6 bases; nucleotides outside the gene matches: 4. The CDR3 DNA is TGCGCCAGCAGCTTGGGAGCGGGGGGTCGCAATGAGCAGTTCTTC. Residues: CASSLGAGGRNEQFF.

V gene TRBV2 combines with J gene TRBJ1-4; 8 positions agree with TRBD1. The V gene end was trimmed by 4 bases and the J gene end by 7 bases; junction bases not matched to a gene: 14. Germline-derived CDR1 and CDR2 are SNHLY and FYNNEI. The CDR3 is made up of 17 amino acids. In nucleotides, the CDR3 is TGTGCCAGCAGTGGCCCCCGATCGTCAGGGGGCATTGAAAAACTGTTTTTT. It codes for CASSGPRSSGGIEKLFF.